The source of this T cell receptor (beta chain) is a study of T cell repertoires in cytomegalovirus infection. Background on the study: Used in the study were CMV epitopes, some recently identified and HLA-C-restricted, others well-studied and HLA-B-restricted. It can be stated that public TCR beta signatures indicated CMV infection as well as a matching HLA type.

This clonotype was seen only a few times. Its cognate antigen is unknown. The length of the CDR3 is 17 residues. The germline gives CDR1 MDHEN, CDR2 SYDVKM. V was clipped by 6 bases and J by 1 base; unmatched bases: 14. TCRdb reprocessed the reads with MiXCR, giving one entry per CDR3 protein. Altogether 310,000 or so distinct CDR3 sequences are present, 20% to 25% being singletons, with the ten largest covering about an eighth. Study results and limitations: CMV-specific HLA-C-restricted TCR beta clonotypes dominated the ex vivo response.

This material consisted of cultured PBMCs, taken from culture after CMV antigen stimulation. The rearrangement joins TRBV28 to TRBJ2-5; 7 bases map to TRBD2. This receptor was taken from a human donor in good health (CMV status not recorded). Some clones in this sample may be carry-over from other donors' samples. CDR3 DNA sequence: TGTGCCAGCAGGCACTTGGAACCGGGACTACCCCAAGAGACCCAGTACTTC. As protein: CASRHLEPGLPQETQYF. The full variable domain, rest sourced from reference TRBV28 and TRBJ2-5, is DVKVTQSSRYLVKRTGEKVFLECVQDMDHENMFWYRQDPGLGLRLIYFSYDVKMKEKGDIPEGYSVSREKKERFSLILESASTNQTSMYLCASRHLEPGLPQETQYFGPGTRLLVL.